The rows below give T cell receptor beta chains drawn from one sample of a study of T cell responses to AZD1222 COVID-19 vaccine. Here immunoSEQ multiplex PCR was the method, and the copy in TCRdb shows in-frame clones only, minus some. Of roughly 150,000 clones in the sample, 90% to 95% were seen once. The sequenced sample was peripheral blood, obtained 28 days after the second AZD1222 dose. These receptors were obtained from an adult who received the AZD1222 COVID-19 vaccine. The CDR3 runs from the conserved cysteine through the conserved F or W. The D gene is left open where the match is weak. Clone size, where shown, is once, few, many, or a class for clones that have expanded.

DNA	CDR3	J	V	D	size
TGTGCCAGCATGAGGACAGCAACCTTTTTTAGCAATCAGCCCCAGCATTTT	CASMRTATFFSNQPQHF	TRBJ1-5	TRBV2	NA	NA
TGCGCCAGCAGGCAGATTAGGGGGAATCGGACTGAAGCTTTCTTT	CASRQIRGNRTEAFF	TRBJ1-1	TRBV4-1	NA	NA
TGTGCCAGCAGCTTGTACAGCTCCTACGAGCAGTACTTC	CASSLYSSYEQYF	TRBJ2-7	TRBV5-6	NA	NA
TGTGCCAGCAGTGAACAGGGGACCGGGGAGCTGTTTTTT	CASSEQGTGELFF	TRBJ2-2	TRBV2	NA	NA
TGTGCCAGCAATGGACAGAACTCCTACGAGCAGTACTTC	CASNGQNSYEQYF	TRBJ2-7	TRBV5-6	NA	NA
TGTGCCACCAGTGATTTGCCTCGGGGGACTAGCGGGAGCACAGTGGGTTACAATGAGCAGTTCTTC	CATSDLPRGTSGSTVGYNEQFF	TRBJ2-1	TRBV24-1	TRBD2	NA
TGTGCCAGCAGTTTAAACGCTGTCAATGAGCAGTTCTTC	CASSLNAVNEQFF	TRBJ2-1	TRBV12-3/TRBV12-4	NA	NA
TGTGCCAGCAGCCAAGGGGACTCCGTCAGGAATGAGCAGTTCTTC	CASSQGDSVRNEQFF	TRBJ2-1	TRBV3-1/TRBV3-2	NA	NA
TGCGCCAGCAGCCACCCCAGGACAGGGATGGGGACTAATGAAAAACTGTTTTTT	CASSHPRTGMGTNEKLFF	TRBJ1-4	TRBV4-1	TRBD1	NA
TGTGCCAGCAGCTCGAGCTCCTATAATTCACCCCTCCACTTT	CASSSSSYNSPLHF	TRBJ1-6	TRBV11-2	NA	NA
TGTGCCAGCAGTGGGAATCGGCTAGATGGCTACACCTTC	CASSGNRLDGYTF	TRBJ1-2	TRBV3-1/TRBV3-2	NA	NA
TGTGCCAGCAGCTTAGACGGGACGAGGGATACGCAGTATTTT	CASSLDGTRDTQYF	TRBJ2-3	TRBV13	NA	NA
TGTGCCAGCAGCGCGACAGGGAGGAATTTTGCGTCAGATACGCAGTATTTT	CASSATGRNFASDTQYF	TRBJ2-3	TRBV27	NA	once
TGTGCCAGCAGCTTAGGTTCCAGGGGGGTCTATGGCTACACCTTC	CASSLGSRGVYGYTF	TRBJ1-2	TRBV7-8	TRBD1	NA
TGTGCCAGCAGATATGGAAACACCATATATTTT	CASRYGNTIYF	TRBJ1-3	TRBV2	NA	NA
TGTGCCAGCAGCCCAGGGGCGCGGGATGGCTACACCTTC	CASSPGARDGYTF	TRBJ1-2	TRBV27	NA	NA
TGTGCCAGTAGTAACCTGGGGGGCGCTTCCTACGAGCAGTACTTC	CASSNLGGASYEQYF	TRBJ2-7	TRBV19	NA	NA
TGTGCCAGCAGCTTAGTCTCGCCGGGACGGATACTGAACACTGAAGCTTTCTTT	CASSLVSPGRILNTEAFF	TRBJ1-1	TRBV7-9	NA	NA
TGTGCCAGCAGTCCGTGGACAGGGCGGAGAGATACGCAGTATTTT	CASSPWTGRRDTQYF	TRBJ2-3	TRBV27	TRBD1	once
TGCGCCAGCAGCTTGGCCGGGACAGTCGAGTATTCACCCCTCCACTTT	CASSLAGTVEYSPLHF	TRBJ1-6	TRBV5-1	TRBD1	NA
TGTGCCAGCAGTTACAGGGGTCGGGGCTACACCTTC	CASSYRGRGYTF	TRBJ1-2	TRBV6-5	NA	NA
TGTGCCAGCAGCTTTCGGGGGGCCGGTGAAAAACTGTTTTTT	CASSFRGAGEKLFF	TRBJ1-4	TRBV7-2	NA	NA
TGTGCCAGCAGTTTCGATGGGACAGGGGTTGGAGAGCAGTACTTC	CASSFDGTGVGEQYF	TRBJ2-7	TRBV6-4	TRBD1	NA
TGTGCCAGCAGCCAAGGACTCCCCGGGGGTGAGACCCAGTACTTC	CASSQGLPGGETQYF	TRBJ2-5	TRBV3-1/TRBV3-2	NA	NA
TGTGCCAGCAGTCGTCTAGCGGGTTCAGAAGAGACCCAGTACTTC	CASSRLAGSEETQYF	TRBJ2-5	TRBV7-2	TRBD2	NA
TGTGCCAGCAGCTTGCGGGTGCGGGGGCCCTGGGGCTATGGCTACACCTTC	CASSLRVRGPWGYGYTF	TRBJ1-2	TRBV5-5	NA	NA
TGCGCCAGCAGCCCTGAAGGTCTACTCTGGGGGATTCCGAATGAGCAGTTCTTC	CASSPEGLLWGIPNEQFF	TRBJ2-1	TRBV5-1	NA	NA
TGTGCCAGCAGTTCGTGGGGGACTAGCGGGGGGAGTGAGCAGTTCTTC	CASSSWGTSGGSEQFF	TRBJ2-1	TRBV27	TRBD2	NA
TGTGCCAGCACCGACGACACCTCAGGGGAGACCCAGTACTTC	CASTDDTSGETQYF	TRBJ2-5	TRBV6-5	NA	NA
TGTGCCAGCAGAAAGTTACAGGGGCAAGAGACCCAGTACTTC	CASRKLQGQETQYF	TRBJ2-5	TRBV6-5	TRBD1	NA
TGTGCCTGGAGTTTTCGACTGGCCGAGCAGTACTTC	CAWSFRLAEQYF	TRBJ2-7	TRBV30	NA	once
TGCGCCAGCAGTGAGTCGATGGACAGGGTTCCCTATGGCTACACCTTC	CASSESMDRVPYGYTF	TRBJ1-2	TRBV10-1	TRBD1	NA
TGTGCCAGCAGCTTATCCCCGGGCCAGGGACTTGGGAACACTGAAGCTTTCTTT	CASSLSPGQGLGNTEAFF	TRBJ1-1	TRBV11-2	NA	NA
TGTGCCATCAGTGAGTCCGGCAGAACTGAAGCTTTCTTT	CAISESGRTEAFF	TRBJ1-1	TRBV10-3	NA	NA
TGTGCCAGCTCACCGCTAGCGGGGGGGCTAGGCAATGAGCAGTTCTTC	CASSPLAGGLGNEQFF	TRBJ2-1	TRBV18	TRBD2	NA
TGTGCCAGCAGGACAAGACAAGAGACCCAGTACTTC	CASRTRQETQYF	TRBJ2-5	TRBV12-3/TRBV12-4	NA	NA
TGTGCCAGCATGCAACGTGAAAAACTGTTTTTT	CASMQREKLFF	TRBJ1-4	TRBV12-3/TRBV12-4	NA	NA
TGTGCCAGCAGCTTTGGCGCCCTCCCCACTGAAGCTTTCTTT	CASSFGALPTEAFF	TRBJ1-1	TRBV11-3	NA	NA
TGTGCCATCAGTGCAGGTCACCTACGGGACCGATACAATGAGCAGTTCTTC	CAISAGHLRDRYNEQFF	TRBJ2-1	TRBV10-3	NA	NA
TGTGCCAGCAGCTTAGATCTAGCGGGAGAGGATACGCAGTATTTT	CASSLDLAGEDTQYF	TRBJ2-3	TRBV7-9	TRBD2	NA
TGTGCCAGCAGCTGGGCAGGGGCCTACGAGCAGTACTTC	CASSWAGAYEQYF	TRBJ2-7	TRBV5-5	NA	NA
TGCGCCAGCAGCTTGGCAGGAGCCAAGAACTATGGCTACACCTTC	CASSLAGAKNYGYTF	TRBJ1-2	TRBV5-1	NA	NA
TGTGCCAGCAGCTTAGAGGGACAACCTTTTGGCTACACCTTC	CASSLEGQPFGYTF	TRBJ1-2	TRBV7-9	NA	few
TGTGCCAGCAGCCAGACAGGGGCCCTCAACACTGAAGCTTTCTTT	CASSQTGALNTEAFF	TRBJ1-1	TRBV5-4	TRBD1	NA
TGTGCCAGCAGCTTAGCCCCGGGACAGGGTTATTCACCCCTCCACTTT	CASSLAPGQGYSPLHF	TRBJ1-6	TRBV11-3	TRBD1	NA
TGTGCAAGTCGCTTCCCCCCACGGAGAGGGGAAGCCACAGATACGCAGTATTTT	CASRFPPRRGEATDTQYF	TRBJ2-3	TRBV12-2	NA	NA
TGCGCCAGCAGCCAGGTCGACAGGGGGCATATAAACACCATATATTTT	CASSQVDRGHINTIYF	TRBJ1-3	TRBV4-1	TRBD1	NA
TGTGCCTGGAGTTTGAACCTTCGCGAGCAGTACTTC	CAWSLNLREQYF	TRBJ2-7	TRBV30	NA	NA
TGCGCCAGTGCCCGGACAGCGACAGCCCCGGTAGACGAGCAGTACTTC	CASARTATAPVDEQYF	TRBJ2-7	TRBV10-1	NA	NA
TGTGCCAGCAATCAGGGGCGCGGCAATCAGCCCCAGCATTTT	CASNQGRGNQPQHF	TRBJ1-5	TRBV6-5	NA	NA
TGTGCCAGCAGTCCCGACGGACATTATAATTCACCCCTCCACTTT	CASSPDGHYNSPLHF	TRBJ1-6	TRBV5-4	NA	NA
TGTGCCAGCAGCTTAGAAGCGGGAAAGAACACTGAAGCTTTCTTT	CASSLEAGKNTEAFF	TRBJ1-1	TRBV11-3	NA	NA
TGTGCCAGCAGTGTAAGTGACTATGGCTACACCTTC	CASSVSDYGYTF	TRBJ1-2	TRBV6-4	NA	NA
TGTGCCAGCAGTTACCTCGGCACTAGCGGAACAGATACGCAGTATTTT	CASSYLGTSGTDTQYF	TRBJ2-3	TRBV6-6	TRBD2	NA
TGTGCCTGGAGCCCCGCCCACGAGCAGTACTTC	CAWSPAHEQYF	TRBJ2-7	TRBV30	NA	NA